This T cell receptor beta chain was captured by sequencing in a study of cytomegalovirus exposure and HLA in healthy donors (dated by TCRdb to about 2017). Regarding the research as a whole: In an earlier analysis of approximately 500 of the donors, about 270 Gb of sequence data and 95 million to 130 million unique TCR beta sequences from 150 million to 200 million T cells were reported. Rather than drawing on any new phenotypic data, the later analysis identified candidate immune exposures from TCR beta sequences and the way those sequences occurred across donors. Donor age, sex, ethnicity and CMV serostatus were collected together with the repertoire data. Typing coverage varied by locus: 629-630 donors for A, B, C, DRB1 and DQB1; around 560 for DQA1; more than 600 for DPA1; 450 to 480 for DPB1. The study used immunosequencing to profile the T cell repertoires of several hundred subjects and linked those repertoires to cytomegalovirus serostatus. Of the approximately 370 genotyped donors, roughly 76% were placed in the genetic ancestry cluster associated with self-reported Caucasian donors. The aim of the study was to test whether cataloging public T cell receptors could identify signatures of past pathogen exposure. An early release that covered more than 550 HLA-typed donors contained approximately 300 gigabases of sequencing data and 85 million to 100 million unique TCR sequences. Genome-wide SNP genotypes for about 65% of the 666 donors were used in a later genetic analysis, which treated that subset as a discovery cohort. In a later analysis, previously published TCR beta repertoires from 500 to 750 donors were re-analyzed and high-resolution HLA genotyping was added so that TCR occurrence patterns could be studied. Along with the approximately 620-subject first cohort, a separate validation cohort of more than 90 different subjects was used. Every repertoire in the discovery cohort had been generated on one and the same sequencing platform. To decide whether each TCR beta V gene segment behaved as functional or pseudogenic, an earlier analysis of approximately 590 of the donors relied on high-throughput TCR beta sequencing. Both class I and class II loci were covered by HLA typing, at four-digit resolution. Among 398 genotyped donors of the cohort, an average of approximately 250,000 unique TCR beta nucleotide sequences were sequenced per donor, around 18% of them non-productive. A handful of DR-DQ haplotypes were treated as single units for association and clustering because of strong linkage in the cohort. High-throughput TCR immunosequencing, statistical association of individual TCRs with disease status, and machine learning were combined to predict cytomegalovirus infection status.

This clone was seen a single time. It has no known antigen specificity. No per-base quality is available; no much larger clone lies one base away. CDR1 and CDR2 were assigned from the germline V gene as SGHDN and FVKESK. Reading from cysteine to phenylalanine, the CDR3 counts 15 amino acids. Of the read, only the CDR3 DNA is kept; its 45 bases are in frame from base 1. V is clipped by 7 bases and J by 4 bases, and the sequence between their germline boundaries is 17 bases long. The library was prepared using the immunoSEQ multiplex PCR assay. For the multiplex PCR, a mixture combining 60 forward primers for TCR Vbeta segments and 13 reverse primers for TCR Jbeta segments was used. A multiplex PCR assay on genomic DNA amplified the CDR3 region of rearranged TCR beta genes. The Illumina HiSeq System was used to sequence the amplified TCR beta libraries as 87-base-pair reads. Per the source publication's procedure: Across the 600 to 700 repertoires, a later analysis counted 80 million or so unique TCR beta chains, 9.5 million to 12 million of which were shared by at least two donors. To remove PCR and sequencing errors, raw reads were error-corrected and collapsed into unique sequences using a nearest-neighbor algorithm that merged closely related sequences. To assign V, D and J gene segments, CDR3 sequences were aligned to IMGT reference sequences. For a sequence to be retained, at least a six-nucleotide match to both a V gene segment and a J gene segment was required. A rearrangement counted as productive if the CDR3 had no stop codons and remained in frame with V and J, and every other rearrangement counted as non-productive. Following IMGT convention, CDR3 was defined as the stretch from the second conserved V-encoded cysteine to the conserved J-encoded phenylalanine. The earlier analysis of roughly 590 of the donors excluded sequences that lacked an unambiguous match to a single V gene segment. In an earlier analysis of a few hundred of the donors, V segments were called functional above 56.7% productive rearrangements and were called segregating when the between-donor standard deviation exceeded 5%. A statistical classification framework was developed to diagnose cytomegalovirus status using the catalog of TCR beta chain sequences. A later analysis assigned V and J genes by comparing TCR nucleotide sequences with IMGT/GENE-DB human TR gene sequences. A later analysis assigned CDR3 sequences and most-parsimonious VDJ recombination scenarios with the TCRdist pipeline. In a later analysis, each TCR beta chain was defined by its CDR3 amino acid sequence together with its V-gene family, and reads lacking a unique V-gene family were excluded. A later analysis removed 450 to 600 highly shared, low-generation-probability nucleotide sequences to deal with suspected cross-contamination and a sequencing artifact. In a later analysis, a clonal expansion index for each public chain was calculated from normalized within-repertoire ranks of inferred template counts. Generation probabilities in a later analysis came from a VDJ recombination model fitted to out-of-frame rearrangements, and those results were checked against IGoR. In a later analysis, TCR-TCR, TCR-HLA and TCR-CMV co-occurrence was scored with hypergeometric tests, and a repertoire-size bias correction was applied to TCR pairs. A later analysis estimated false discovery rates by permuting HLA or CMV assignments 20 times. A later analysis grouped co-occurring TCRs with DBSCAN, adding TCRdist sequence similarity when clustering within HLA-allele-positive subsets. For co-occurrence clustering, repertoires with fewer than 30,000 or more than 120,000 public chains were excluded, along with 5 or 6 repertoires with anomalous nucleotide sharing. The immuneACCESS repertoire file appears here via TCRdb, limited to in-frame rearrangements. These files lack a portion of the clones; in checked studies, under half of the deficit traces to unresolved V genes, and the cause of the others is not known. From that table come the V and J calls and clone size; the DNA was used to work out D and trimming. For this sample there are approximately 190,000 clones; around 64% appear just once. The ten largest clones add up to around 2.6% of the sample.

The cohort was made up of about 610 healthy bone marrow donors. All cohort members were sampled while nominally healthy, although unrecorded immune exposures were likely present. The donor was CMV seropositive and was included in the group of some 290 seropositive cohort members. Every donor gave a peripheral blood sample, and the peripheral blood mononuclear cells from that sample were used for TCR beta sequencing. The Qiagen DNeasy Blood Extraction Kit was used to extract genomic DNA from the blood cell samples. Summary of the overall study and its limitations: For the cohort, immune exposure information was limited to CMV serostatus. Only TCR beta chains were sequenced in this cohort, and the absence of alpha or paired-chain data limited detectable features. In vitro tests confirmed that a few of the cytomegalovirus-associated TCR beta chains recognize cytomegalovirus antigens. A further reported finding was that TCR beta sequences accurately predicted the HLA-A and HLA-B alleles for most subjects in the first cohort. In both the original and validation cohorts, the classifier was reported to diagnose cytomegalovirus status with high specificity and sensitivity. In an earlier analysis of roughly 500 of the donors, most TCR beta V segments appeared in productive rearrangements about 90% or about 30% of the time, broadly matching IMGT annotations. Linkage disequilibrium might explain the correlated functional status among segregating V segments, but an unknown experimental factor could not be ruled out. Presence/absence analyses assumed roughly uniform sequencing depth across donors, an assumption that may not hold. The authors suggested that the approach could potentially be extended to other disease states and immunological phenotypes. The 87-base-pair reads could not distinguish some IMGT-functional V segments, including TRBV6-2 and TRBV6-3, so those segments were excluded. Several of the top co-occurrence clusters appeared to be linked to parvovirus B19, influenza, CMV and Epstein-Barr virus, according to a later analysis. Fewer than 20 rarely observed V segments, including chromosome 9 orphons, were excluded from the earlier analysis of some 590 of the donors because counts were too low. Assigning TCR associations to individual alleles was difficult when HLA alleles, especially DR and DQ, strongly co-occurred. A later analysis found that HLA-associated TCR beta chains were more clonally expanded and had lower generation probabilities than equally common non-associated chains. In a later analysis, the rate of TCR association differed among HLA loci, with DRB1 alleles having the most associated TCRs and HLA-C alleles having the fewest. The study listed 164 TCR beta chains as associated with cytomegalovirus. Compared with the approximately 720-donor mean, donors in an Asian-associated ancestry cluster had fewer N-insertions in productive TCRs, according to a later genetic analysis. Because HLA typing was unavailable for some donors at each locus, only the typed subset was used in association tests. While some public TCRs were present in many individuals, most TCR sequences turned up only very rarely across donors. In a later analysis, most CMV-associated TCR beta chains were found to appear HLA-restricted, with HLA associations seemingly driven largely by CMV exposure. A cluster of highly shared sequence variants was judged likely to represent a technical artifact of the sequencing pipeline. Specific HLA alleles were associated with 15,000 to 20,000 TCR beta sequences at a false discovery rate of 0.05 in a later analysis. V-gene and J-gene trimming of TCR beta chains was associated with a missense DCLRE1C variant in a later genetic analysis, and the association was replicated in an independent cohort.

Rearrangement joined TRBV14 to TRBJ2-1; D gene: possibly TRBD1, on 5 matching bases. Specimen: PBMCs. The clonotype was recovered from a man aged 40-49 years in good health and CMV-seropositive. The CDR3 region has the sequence CASTPSQGFYNEQFF. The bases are TGTGCCAGCACCCCGTCTCAGGGTTTTTACAATGAGCAGTTCTTC. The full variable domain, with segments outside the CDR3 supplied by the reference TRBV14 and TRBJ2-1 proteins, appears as EAGVTQFPSHSVIEKGQTVTLRCDPISGHDNLYWYRRVMGKEIKFLLHFVKESKQDESGMPNNRFLAERTGGTYSTLKVQPAELEDSGVYFCASTPSQGFYNEQFFGPGTRLTVL.